The 12 T cell receptor beta chains presented below share a single source sample, sequenced in a study of shared clonotypes between healthy human individuals. Sequencing was performed with immunoSEQ multiplex PCR; in TCRdb, only in-frame clones are kept and a portion is missing. The profile covers 2 million to 2.5 million clones, with around 95% appearing a single time and over 0.1% taken by the ten largest. The sequencing sample was made of naive CD4+ T cells sorted from blood. Sample subset: CD45RA+ positively selected. The receptors derive from a man between 18 and 29 years old in good health.

With regard to this clone: The sample holds other DNA sequences that translate to the same CDR3. This rearrangement joins TRBV19 to TRBJ2-7; 10 positions match TRBD1. This CDR3 region has 15 residues. Losses at the gene ends were 4 bases for V and 4 bases for J; bases not matched to a gene: 7. Germline V gene lookup returns CDR1 LNHDA and CDR2 SQIVND (reference sequence). The CDR3 sequence is CASSNPGTGAYEQYF. The DNA for the CDR3 is TGTGCCAGTAGTAACCCCGGGACAGGGGCGTACGAGCAGTACTTC.

This clone has just one count. This chain connects TRBV10-2 to TRBJ2-3; 7 bases agree with TRBD2. V lost 10 bases to trimming and J lost 1 base; unmatched junction nucleotides: 11. The CDR3 consists of 15 residues. Germline CDR1 WSHSY, CDR2 SAAADI. CDR3 sequence reads: CAIQRGDLRTDTQYF. As DNA, the CDR3 is TGCGCCATCCAACGGGGGGACCTTCGCACAGATACGCAGTATTTT.

The rearrangement links TRBV4-3 to TRBJ1-3; D is ambiguous. V lost 0 bases, J lost 8 bases, and 8 bases lay in between. The CDR3 covers 13 residues. Germline CDR1 is LGHNA and CDR2 is YSLEER. CDR3 coding DNA: TGCGCCAGCAGCCAAGAGTTCGGTGACACCATATATTTT. This sequence encodes CASSQEFGDTIYF.

The V and J genes are TRBV7-8 and TRBJ2-1; D perhaps matches TRBD2 (5 bases). The CDR3 extends over 15 amino acids. Germline assignment: CDR1 SGHVS and CDR2 FQNEAQ. Trimming pared 3 bases from V and 2 bases from J, leaving 11 bases between. CDR3 DNA: TGTGCCAGCAGCTTGGCTCACGGGACCTACAATGAGCAGTTCTTC. It codes for CASSLAHGTYNEQFF.

The rearrangement links TRBV10-1 to TRBJ2-1; tentative D call: TRBD1 (6 bases). Trimming cost V 4 bases and J 9 bases, with 13 bases left between them. This CDR3 is built from 13 residues. In germline, CDR1 is WNHNN, CDR2 SYGVQD (reference sequence). CDR3 protein: CASSGQAPAEQFF. The CDR3 bases are TGCGCCAGCAGTGGACAGGCCCCGGCTGAGCAGTTCTTC.

The chain couples TRBV30 to TRBJ2-5; no reliable D call. V was clipped by 2 bases and J by 0 bases, with 10 bases between them. Germline V CDR1 and CDR2: GTSNPN, SVGIG (reference sequence). The CDR3 totals 14 residues. The CDR3 is CAWSLPPNQETQYF. Written as DNA, the CDR3 is TGTGCCTGGAGTCTACCACCAAACCAAGAGACCCAGTACTTC.

The CDR3 bases are TGCGCCAGCAGATACGGGAGTCTCACAGATACGCAGTATTTT. Its translation is CASRYGSLTDTQYF. The V call is TRBV5-1, the J call TRBJ2-3; D is perhaps TRBD2 (6 bases). CDR1 and CDR2 (germline): SGHRS, YFSETQ. Trimming removed 5 bases from V and 2 bases from J, with 12 bases in between. There are 14 residues in the CDR3. The full variable domain, rest sourced from reference TRBV5-1 and TRBJ2-3, is KAGVTQTPRYLIKTRGQQVTLSCSPISGHRSVSWYQQTPGQGLQFLFEYFSETQRNKGNFPGRFSGRQFSNSRSEMNVSTLELGDSALYLCASRYGSLTDTQYFGPGTRLTVL.

The chain uses TRBV2 and TRBJ2-2, with unresolved D. The CDR3 has 14 amino acids. V dropped 4 bases and J dropped 0 bases, with 6 bases sitting between them. Germline V gene data show CDR1 as SNHLY and CDR2 as FYNNEI. The CDR3 loop reads CASSVASNTGELFF. The CDR3 DNA follows: TGTGCCAGCAGTGTAGCATCGAACACCGGGGAGCTGTTTTTT.

Concerning this clone itself: The identical CDR3 is also encoded by other nucleotide sequences in the sample. This sequence joins TRBV4-2 and TRBJ1-1; possible D gene TRBD1, 5 bases. Germline V lookup: CDR1 LGHNA, CDR2 YNFKEQ. With 3 bases removed from V and 0 bases from J, the gap between germline ends came to 8 bases. The CDR3 spans 14 residues. The CDR3 DNA reads as TGTGCCAGCAGCCAGCAGGGCGTGAACACTGAAGCTTTCTTT. Translation gives CASSQQGVNTEAFF.

This clone was found once. The chain combines TRBV11-2 with TRBJ2-5, with D perhaps assigned TRBD1 or TRBD2 (5 bases each). CDR3 size: 14 residues. V lost 0 bases to trimming and J lost 7 bases, with 12 bases between them. Per germline, CDR1 SGHAT and CDR2 FQNNGV. DNA of the CDR3: TGTGCCAGCAGCTTAGAACAACTGAGGGGGACCCAGTACTTC. Its translation is CASSLEQLRGTQYF. The full variable domain, in which reference TRBV11-2 and TRBJ2-5 provide the parts outside the CDR3, is EAGVAQSPRYKIIEKRQSVAFWCNPISGHATLYWYQQILGQGPKLLIQFQNNGVVDDSQLPKDRFSAERLKGVDSTLKIQPAKLEDSAVYLCASSLEQLRGTQYFGPGTRLLVL.

Points on this clone: This CDR3 is also generated by other DNA sequences in the sample. The genes are TRBV29-1 and TRBJ2-3; unclear D gene. CDR1 is SQVTM, CDR2 ANQGSEA, per germline. This CDR3 comprises 11 residues. Between the trimmed V and J ends, which lost 3 bases and 2 bases, there was a span of 3 bases. The DNA of the CDR3 is TGCAGCGTTGACTCCACAGATACGCAGTATTTT. Translation: CSVDSTDTQYF.

The chain recombines TRBV19 with TRBJ1-5; D unclear. Germline CDR1 reads LNHDA; CDR2 reads SQIVND (reference sequence). Trimming took off 6 bases at V and 0 bases at J, with 18 bases between the two ends. The CDR3 has 17 amino acids. CDR3: CASRPFRGSDSNQPQHF. The CDR3 DNA follows: TGTGCCAGTAGGCCGTTTCGAGGTAGCGATAGCAATCAGCCCCAGCATTTT.